This TCR beta chain was recorded in a study of monozygotic twins with inflammatory bowel disease. TCRdb re-called the 5' RACE reads and gives one entry per CDR3 protein, without DNA. The table lists over 110,000 distinct CDR3 sequences. CDR3 size: 14 residues. Germline V CDR1 and CDR2: SQVTM, ANQGSEA. Collection yielded 2 to 3 ml of blood per donor. Unsorted whole blood yielded the total RNA, with T cells left unselected. The TCR was taken from a human donor with ulcerative colitis or Crohn's disease, or a healthy co-twin of an affected twin (not recorded which). The chain couples TRBV29-1 to TRBJ2-3; TCRdb calls TRBD2, which cannot be checked without DNA. The sequenced sample was blood. The CDR3 is CSVNIAVSTDTQYF.